Listed below are T cell receptor beta chains from one sample, sequenced in a study of blood T cell repertoires in COVID-19. Method: immunoSEQ multiplex PCR; TCRdb's copy keeps in-frame clones and lacks some. The top ten clones hold 17% of a sample with about 180,000 clones, around four fifths of them seen once. Sequencing input: PBMCs or T cells enriched from blood (not recorded which). All receptors derive from a woman aged 45-59 years who had recovered from COVID-19. Both conserved end residues are part of each CDR3. The D gene is left open where the match is weak. Clone size, where shown, is once, few, many, or a class for clones that have expanded.

TRBD1	TRBV5-4	TRBJ1-4	NA	CASSLGTGREKLFF	TGTGCCAGCAGCTTGGGGACAGGGCGGGAAAAACTGTTTTTT
TRBD2	TRBV15	TRBJ2-5	NA	CATSRGSFAGGRETQYF	TGTGCCACCAGCAGAGGTTCTTTTGCGGGAGGGCGAGAGACCCAGTACTTC
NA	TRBV11-2	TRBJ2-7	NA	CASSSQERVPSYEQYF	TGTGCCAGCAGCTCCCAAGAGCGGGTTCCCTCCTACGAGCAGTACTTC
NA	TRBV2	TRBJ2-3	NA	CATGLPTDTQYF	TGTGCCACGGGACTTCCCACAGATACGCAGTATTTT
NA	TRBV7-2	TRBJ2-2	NA	CASSLAPLKNTGELFF	TGTGCCAGCAGCTTAGCACCCCTAAAGAACACCGGGGAGCTGTTTTTT
NA	TRBV30	TRBJ1-4	NA	CAWSRPDGGNEKLFF	TGTGCCTGGAGCCGACCAGACGGAGGGAATGAAAAACTGTTTTTT
NA	TRBV9	TRBJ1-2	NA	CASSASTSGRLHGYTF	TGTGCCAGCAGCGCCTCGACCTCAGGGCGACTTCATGGCTACACCTTC
NA	TRBV20-1	TRBJ1-5	NA	CSASSYRDIGQPQHF	TGCAGTGCTAGTTCATACCGGGACATTGGTCAGCCCCAGCATTTT
NA	TRBV19	TRBJ2-3	NA	CASRDGYSTTDTQYF	TGTGCCAGTAGAGACGGGTATTCAACCACAGATACGCAGTATTTT
TRBD1	TRBV18	TRBJ1-1	NA	CASSPDRGNTEAFF	TGTGCCAGCTCACCGGACAGGGGAAACACTGAAGCTTTCTTT
NA	TRBV15	TRBJ2-5	once	CATSRESGAETQYF	TGTGCCACCAGCAGAGAGTCGGGTGCAGAGACCCAGTACTTC
NA	TRBV30	TRBJ1-1	NA	CAWSSKRAFF	TGTGCCTGGAGTTCCAAGCGGGCTTTCTTT
NA	TRBV30	TRBJ1-3	NA	CALRPGGGNTIYF	TGTGCCTTACGACCCGGAGGCGGGAACACCATATATTTT
NA	TRBV7-3	TRBJ1-3	NA	CASSLGQASSGNTIYF	TGTGCCAGCAGCTTGGGCCAGGCGAGCTCTGGAAACACCATATATTTT
TRBD2	TRBV6-4	TRBJ2-5	NA	CASNAGVRETQYF	TGTGCCAGCAATGCGGGAGTCCGGGAGACCCAGTACTTC
TRBD2	TRBV5-1	TRBJ2-1	NA	CASSWLREHRASYNEQFF	TGCGCCAGCAGCTGGCTGCGGGAGCATAGGGCCTCCTACAATGAGCAGTTCTTC
NA	TRBV25-1	TRBJ1-4	NA	CASNQPGHQEKLFF	TGTGCCAGCAACCAACCGGGACATCAGGAAAAACTGTTTTTT
NA	TRBV2	TRBJ2-1	NA	CASSPYFREQFF	TGTGCCAGCAGTCCTTATTTTCGGGAGCAGTTCTTC
NA	TRBV28	TRBJ1-5	NA	CASSPTGLGQPQHF	TGTGCCAGCAGTCCCACAGGGTTGGGTCAGCCCCAGCATTTT
TRBD1	TRBV7-3	TRBJ2-7	NA	CASSFKQGAREQYF	TGTGCCAGCAGCTTTAAACAGGGGGCAAGGGAGCAGTACTTC